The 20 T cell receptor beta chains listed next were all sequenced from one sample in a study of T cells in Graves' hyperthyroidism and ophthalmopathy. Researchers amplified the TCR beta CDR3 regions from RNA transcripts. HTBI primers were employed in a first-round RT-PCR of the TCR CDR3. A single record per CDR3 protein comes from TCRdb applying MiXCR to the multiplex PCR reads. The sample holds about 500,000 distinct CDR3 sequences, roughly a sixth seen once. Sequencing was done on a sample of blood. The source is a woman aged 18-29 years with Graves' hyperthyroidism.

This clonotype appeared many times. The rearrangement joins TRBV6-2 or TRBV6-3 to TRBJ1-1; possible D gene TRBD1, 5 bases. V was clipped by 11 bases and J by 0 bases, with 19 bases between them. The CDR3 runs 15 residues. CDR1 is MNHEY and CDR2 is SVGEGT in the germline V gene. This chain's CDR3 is CASREGPLMNTEAFF. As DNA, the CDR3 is TGTGCCTCCCGGGAGGGACCGCTGATGAACACTGAAGCTTTCTTT.

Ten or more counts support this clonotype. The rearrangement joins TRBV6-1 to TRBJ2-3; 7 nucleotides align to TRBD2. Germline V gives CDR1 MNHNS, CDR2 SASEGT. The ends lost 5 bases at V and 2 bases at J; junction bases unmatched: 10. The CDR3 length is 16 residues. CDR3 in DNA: TGTGCCAGCAGTCCTTCCCTAGCGGAGGCCACAGATACGCAGTATTTT. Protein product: CASSPSLAEATDTQYF.

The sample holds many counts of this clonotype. DNA of the CDR3: TGTGCCAGCAGCCCGGGAAAATTAGCGGGTTCCTACAATGAGCAGTTCTTC. Translating it yields CASSPGKLAGSYNEQFF. The chain recombines TRBV28 with TRBJ2-1, with TRBD2 matching 7 bases. The V gene's germline CDR1 is MDHEN and CDR2 SYDVKM. The CDR3 has 17 residues. V was clipped by 6 bases and J by 1 base; unmatched bases: 12.

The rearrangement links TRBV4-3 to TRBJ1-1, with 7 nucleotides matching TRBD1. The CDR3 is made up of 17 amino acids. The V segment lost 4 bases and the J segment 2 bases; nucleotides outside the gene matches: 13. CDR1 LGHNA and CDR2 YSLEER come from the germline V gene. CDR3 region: CASSLEPNTGVNTEAFF. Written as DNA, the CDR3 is TGCGCCAGCAGCCTCGAACCCAATACAGGGGTAAACACTGAAGCTTTCTTT.

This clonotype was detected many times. The CDR3 DNA follows: TGTGCCAGCAGCCAGATCGACAGCCTTGGAGATACGCAGTATTTT. This encodes CASSQIDSLGDTQYF. The chain carries TRBV14 and TRBJ2-3; D is perhaps TRBD1 (5 bases). The germline V gene has CDR1 SGHDN and CDR2 FVKESK. Trimming removed 3 bases from V and 5 bases from J, with 15 bases in between. The CDR3 runs 15 residues.

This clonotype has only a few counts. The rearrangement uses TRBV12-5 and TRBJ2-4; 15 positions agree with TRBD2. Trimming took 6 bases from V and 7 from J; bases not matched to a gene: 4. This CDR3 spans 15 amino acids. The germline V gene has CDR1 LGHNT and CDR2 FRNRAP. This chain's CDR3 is CASGTGTSGRNIQYF. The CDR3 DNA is TGTGCTAGTGGGACCGGGACTAGCGGGAGGAACATTCAGTACTTC.

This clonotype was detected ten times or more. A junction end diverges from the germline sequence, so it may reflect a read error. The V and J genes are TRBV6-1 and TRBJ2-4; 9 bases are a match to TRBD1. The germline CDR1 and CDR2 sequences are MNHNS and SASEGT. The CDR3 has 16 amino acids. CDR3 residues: CASSKAGTGLKNIQYF. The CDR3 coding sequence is TGTGCCAGCAGTAAAGCCGGGACAGGGCTAAAAAACATTCAGTACTTC.

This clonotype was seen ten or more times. The CDR3 loop reads CASSQGQGNYGYTF. CDR3 sequence (DNA): TGCGCCAGCAGCCAAGGACAGGGTAACTATGGCTACACCTTC. V and J are TRBV5-1 and TRBJ1-2; TRBD1 aligns across 8 bases. J was trimmed by 1 base and V by 4 bases; bases with no gene match: 3. This CDR3 is 14 amino acids long. Germline V gene lookup returns CDR1 SGHRS and CDR2 YFSETQ.

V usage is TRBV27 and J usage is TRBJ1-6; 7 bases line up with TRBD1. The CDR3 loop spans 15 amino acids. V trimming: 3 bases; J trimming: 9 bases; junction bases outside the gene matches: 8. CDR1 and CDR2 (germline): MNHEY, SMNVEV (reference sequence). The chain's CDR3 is CASSFQGQASSPLHF. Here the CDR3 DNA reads TGTGCCAGCAGTTTCCAAGGACAGGCCAGTTCACCCCTCCACTTT.

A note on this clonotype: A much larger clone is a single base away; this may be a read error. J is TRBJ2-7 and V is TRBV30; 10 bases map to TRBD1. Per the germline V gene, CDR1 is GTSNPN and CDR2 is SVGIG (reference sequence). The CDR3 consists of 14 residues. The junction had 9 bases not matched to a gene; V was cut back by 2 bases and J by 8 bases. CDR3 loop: CAWSTSGTGAQQYF. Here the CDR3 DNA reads TGTGCCTGGAGTACATCCGGGACAGGGGCCCAGCAGTACTTC.

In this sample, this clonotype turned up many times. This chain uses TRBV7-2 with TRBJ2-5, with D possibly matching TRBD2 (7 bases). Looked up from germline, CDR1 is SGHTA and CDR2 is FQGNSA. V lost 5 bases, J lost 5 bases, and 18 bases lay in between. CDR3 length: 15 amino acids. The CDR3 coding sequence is TGTGCCAGCAGCGGGGAGGGGGGGGGAGCGGAGACCCAGTACTTC. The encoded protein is CASSGEGGGAETQYF.

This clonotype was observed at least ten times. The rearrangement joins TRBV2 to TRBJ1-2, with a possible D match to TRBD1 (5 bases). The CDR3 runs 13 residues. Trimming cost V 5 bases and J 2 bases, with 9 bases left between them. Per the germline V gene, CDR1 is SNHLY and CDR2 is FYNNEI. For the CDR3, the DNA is TGTGCCAGCAGTACGGGACCCAACTATGGCTACACCTTC. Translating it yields CASSTGPNYGYTF.

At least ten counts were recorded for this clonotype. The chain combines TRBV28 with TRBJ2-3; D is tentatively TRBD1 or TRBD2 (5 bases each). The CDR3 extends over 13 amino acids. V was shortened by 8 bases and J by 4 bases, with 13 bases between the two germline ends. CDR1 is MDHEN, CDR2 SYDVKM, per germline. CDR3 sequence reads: CASRGDVADTQYF. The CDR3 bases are TGTGCCAGCCGAGGGGATGTCGCAGATACGCAGTATTTT.

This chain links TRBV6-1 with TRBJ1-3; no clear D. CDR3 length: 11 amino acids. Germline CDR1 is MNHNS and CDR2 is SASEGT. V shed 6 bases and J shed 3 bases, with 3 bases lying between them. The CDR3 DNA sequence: TGTGCCAGCAGATATGGAAACACCATATATTTT. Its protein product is CASRYGNTIYF.

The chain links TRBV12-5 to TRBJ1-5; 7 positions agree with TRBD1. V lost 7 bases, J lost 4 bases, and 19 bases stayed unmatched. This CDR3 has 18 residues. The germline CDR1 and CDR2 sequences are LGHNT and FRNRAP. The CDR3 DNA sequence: TGTGCTAGTGTCCTCCCAGTCCGGGACAGCTTGGGGAATCAGCCCCAGCATTTT. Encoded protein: CASVLPVRDSLGNQPQHF.

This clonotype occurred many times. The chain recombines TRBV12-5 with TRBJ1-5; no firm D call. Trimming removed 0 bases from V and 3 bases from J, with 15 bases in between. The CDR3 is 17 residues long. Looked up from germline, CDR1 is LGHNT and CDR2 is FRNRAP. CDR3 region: CASGLVVTGNANQPQHF. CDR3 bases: TGTGCTAGTGGTTTGGTAGTTACGGGGAATGCCAATCAGCCCCAGCATTTT.

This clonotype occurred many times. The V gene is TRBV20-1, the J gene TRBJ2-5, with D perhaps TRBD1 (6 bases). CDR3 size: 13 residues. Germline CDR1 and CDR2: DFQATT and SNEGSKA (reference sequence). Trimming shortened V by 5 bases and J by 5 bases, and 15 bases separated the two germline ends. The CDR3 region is CSAPPTGWETQYF. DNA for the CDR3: TGCAGTGCTCCCCCCACAGGGTGGGAGACCCAGTACTTC.

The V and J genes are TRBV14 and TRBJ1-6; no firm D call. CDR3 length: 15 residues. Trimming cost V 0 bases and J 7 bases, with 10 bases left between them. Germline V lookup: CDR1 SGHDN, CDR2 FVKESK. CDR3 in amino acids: CASSQDWLGNSPLHF. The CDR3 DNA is TGTGCCAGCAGCCAAGACTGGCTGGGGAATTCACCCCTCCACTTT.

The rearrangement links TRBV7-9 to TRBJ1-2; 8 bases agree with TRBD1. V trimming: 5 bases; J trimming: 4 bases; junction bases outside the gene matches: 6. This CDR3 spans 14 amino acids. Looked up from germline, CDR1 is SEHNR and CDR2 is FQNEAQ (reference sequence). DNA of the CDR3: TGTGCCAGCAGCGCGCTGGGACAGGTCTATGGCTACACCTTC. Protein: CASSALGQVYGYTF.

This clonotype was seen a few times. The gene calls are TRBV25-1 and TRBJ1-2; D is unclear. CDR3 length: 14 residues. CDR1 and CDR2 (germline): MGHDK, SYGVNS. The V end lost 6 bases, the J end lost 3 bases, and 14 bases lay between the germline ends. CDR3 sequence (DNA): TGTGCCAGCAGACGGCGGCGCCCCGACTATGGCTACACCTTC. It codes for CASRRRRPDYGYTF.